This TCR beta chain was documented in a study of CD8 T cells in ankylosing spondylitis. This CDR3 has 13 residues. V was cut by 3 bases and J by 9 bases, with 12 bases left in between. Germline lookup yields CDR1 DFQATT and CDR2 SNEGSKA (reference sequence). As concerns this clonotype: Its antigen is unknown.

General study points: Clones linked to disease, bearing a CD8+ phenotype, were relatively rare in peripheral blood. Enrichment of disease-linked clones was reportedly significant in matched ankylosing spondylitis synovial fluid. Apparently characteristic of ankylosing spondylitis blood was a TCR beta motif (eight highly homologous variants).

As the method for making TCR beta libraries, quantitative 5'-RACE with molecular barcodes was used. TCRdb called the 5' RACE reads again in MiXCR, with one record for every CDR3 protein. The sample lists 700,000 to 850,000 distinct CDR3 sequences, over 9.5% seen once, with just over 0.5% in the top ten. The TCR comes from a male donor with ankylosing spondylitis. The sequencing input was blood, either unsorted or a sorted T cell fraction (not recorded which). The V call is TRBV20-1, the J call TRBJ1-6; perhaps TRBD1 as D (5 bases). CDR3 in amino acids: CSARMGVGSPLHF. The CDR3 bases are TGCAGTGCTAGGATGGGGGTTGGTTCACCCCTCCACTTT.